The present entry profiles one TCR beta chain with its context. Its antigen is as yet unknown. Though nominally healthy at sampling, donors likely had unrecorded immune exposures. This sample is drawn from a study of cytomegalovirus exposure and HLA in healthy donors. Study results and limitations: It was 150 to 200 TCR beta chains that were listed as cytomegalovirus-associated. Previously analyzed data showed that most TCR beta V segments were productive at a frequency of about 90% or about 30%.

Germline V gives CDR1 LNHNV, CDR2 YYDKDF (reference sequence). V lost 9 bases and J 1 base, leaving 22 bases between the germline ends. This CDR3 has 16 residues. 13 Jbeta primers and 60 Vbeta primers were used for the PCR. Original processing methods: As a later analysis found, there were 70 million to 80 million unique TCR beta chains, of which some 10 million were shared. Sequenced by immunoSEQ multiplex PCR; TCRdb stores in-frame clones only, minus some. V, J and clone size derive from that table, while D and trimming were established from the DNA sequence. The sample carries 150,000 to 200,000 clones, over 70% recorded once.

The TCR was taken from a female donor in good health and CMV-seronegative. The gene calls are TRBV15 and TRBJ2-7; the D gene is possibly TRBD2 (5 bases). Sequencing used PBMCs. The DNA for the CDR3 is TGTGCCACTAACCCCCATTGGCCGCGGACTTCCTACGAGCAGTACTTC. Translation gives CATNPHWPRTSYEQYF.